Listed below are T cell receptor beta chains from one sample, sequenced in a study of blood T cell repertoires in COVID-19. Profiled with immunoSEQ multiplex PCR; TCRdb holds only in-frame clones, not every one. The top ten hold 18% of the sample, which has around 200,000 clones, 85% seen once. Source material: PBMCs or T cells enriched from blood (not recorded which). The source of these receptors is a man in his forties who had recovered from COVID-19. Both conserved end residues are part of each CDR3.

V gene: TRBV9
J gene: TRBJ1-2
CDR3 protein: CASSVVGAGGYTF

V gene: TRBV27
J gene: TRBJ1-6
CDR3 protein: CASSLSGTGIPPLHF

V gene: TRBV13
J gene: TRBJ2-7
CDR3 protein: CASSLGGQGEQYF

V gene: TRBV27
J gene: TRBJ2-3
CDR3 protein: CATQVDPSSSTDTQYF

V gene: TRBV18
J gene: TRBJ2-3
CDR3 protein: CASSPGAGTDTQYF

V gene: TRBV7-6
J gene: TRBJ2-5
CDR3 protein: CAQHKLAGVRETQYF

V gene: TRBV7-2
J gene: TRBJ1-2
CDR3 protein: CASSSDSSNYGYTF

V gene: TRBV12-5
J gene: TRBJ2-3
CDR3 protein: CASGLGQGASTDTQYF

V gene: TRBV30
J gene: TRBJ1-3
CDR3 protein: CAWSLKRGTKSGWNTIYF

V gene: TRBV13
J gene: TRBJ1-3
CDR3 protein: CASSSNWDSLSGNTIYF

V gene: TRBV12-3/TRBV12-4
J gene: TRBJ1-2
CDR3 protein: CASSLRGLYGYTF

V gene: TRBV7-8
J gene: TRBJ2-3
CDR3 protein: CASAQRVNTQYF

V gene: TRBV19
J gene: TRBJ1-2
CDR3 protein: CASSSTYRGGYGYTF

V gene: TRBV4-2
J gene: TRBJ2-7
CDR3 protein: CASSQDITREQYF

V gene: TRBV11-2
J gene: TRBJ1-4
CDR3 protein: CAVPGGKSEKLFF

V gene: TRBV11-2
J gene: TRBJ1-2
CDR3 protein: CASSFRQETNYGYTF

V gene: TRBV29-1
J gene: TRBJ1-3
CDR3 protein: CSVVGSSGNTIYF

V gene: TRBV19
J gene: TRBJ1-4
CDR3 protein: CASSSPGGRFGGELFF

V gene: TRBV5-4
J gene: TRBJ2-5
CDR3 protein: CASSLGEGGETQYF

V gene: TRBV9
J gene: TRBJ2-1
CDR3 protein: CASSGGAGSGTSGTYNEQFF

V gene: TRBV30
J gene: TRBJ2-7
CDR3 protein: CAWGVLSYEQYF

V gene: TRBV27
J gene: TRBJ2-2
CDR3 protein: CASSRTSGSPGELFF

V gene: TRBV5-3
J gene: TRBJ2-7
CDR3 protein: CARRPLAGGREQYF

V gene: TRBV11-3
J gene: TRBJ2-7
CDR3 protein: CASSLETGYEQYF

V gene: TRBV28
J gene: TRBJ2-3
CDR3 protein: CASSLSLSSTDTQYF

V gene: TRBV19
J gene: TRBJ1-2
CDR3 protein: CASSRGQPPNYGYTF

V gene: TRBV15
J gene: TRBJ2-1
CDR3 protein: CATSRVPGEDYNEQFF

V gene: TRBV11-1
J gene: TRBJ2-1
CDR3 protein: CASSLPSSWRMNEQFF

V gene: TRBV19
J gene: TRBJ1-4
CDR3 protein: CASTTTGVKEKLFF

V gene: TRBV28
J gene: TRBJ1-5
CDR3 protein: CASSSGLRANQPQHF

V gene: TRBV2
J gene: TRBJ1-2
CDR3 protein: CASSERQGAGYGYTF

V gene: TRBV30
J gene: TRBJ2-6
CDR3 protein: CACDRGLASGANVLTF

V gene: TRBV29-1
J gene: TRBJ2-3
CDR3 protein: CSSLQGAGRDTQYF

V gene: TRBV30
J gene: TRBJ2-7
CDR3 protein: CACSRRGNVVNEQYF

V gene: TRBV6-2/TRBV6-3
J gene: TRBJ2-7
CDR3 protein: CASSRAGGYEQYF

V gene: TRBV21-1
J gene: TRBJ2-3
CDR3 protein: CASSKQRNRCTDTQYF

V gene: TRBV6-5
J gene: TRBJ2-7
CDR3 protein: CASSYSAGSEQYF